The 11 T cell receptor beta chains below come from one sample, sequenced in a study of cytomegalovirus exposure and HLA in healthy donors. Primers: 60 Vbeta forward and 13 Jbeta reverse. Sequencing was performed with immunoSEQ multiplex PCR; in TCRdb, only in-frame clones are kept and a portion is missing. This table has approximately 140,000 clones, around 80% appearing once. Material: PBMCs. These TCRs come from a woman aged 45 to 65 in good health and CMV-seropositive.

The rearrangement uses TRBV7-2 and TRBJ1-2, with a weak D call TRBD1 (6 bases). With 4 bases removed from V and 4 bases from J, the gap between germline ends came to 16 bases. The germline gives CDR1 SGHTA, CDR2 FQGNSA. The CDR3 contains 15 residues. The CDR3 region has the DNA TGTGCCAGCAGCTCTTCCCCCGGGACACCCTATGGCTACACCTTC. The encoded protein is CASSSSPGTPYGYTF.

The chain carries TRBV19 and TRBJ2-1, with D possibly being TRBD2 (5 bases). Germline-derived CDR1 and CDR2 are LNHDA and SQIVND (reference sequence). V lost 1 base, J lost 7 bases, and 14 bases lay in between. The CDR3 has 15 residues. This CDR3 reads CASSIVLAKLNEQFF. The CDR3 region has the DNA TGTGCCAGTAGTATAGTGCTAGCAAAGCTGAATGAGCAGTTCTTC.

The rearrangement links TRBV11-2 to TRBJ1-4, with D unresolved. Trimming pared 1 base from V and 0 bases from J, leaving 9 bases between. CDR1 is SGHAT, CDR2 FQNNGV, per germline. The CDR3 totals 16 residues. CDR3 amino acids: CASSLGDSATNEKLFF. CDR3 DNA sequence: TGTGCCAGCAGCTTAGGCGACTCAGCAACTAATGAAAAACTGTTTTTT.

This clone has more than one count but fewer than ten. The gene calls are TRBV7-9 and TRBJ2-7, with D maybe TRBD2 (6 bases). The germline V gene has CDR1 SEHNR and CDR2 FQNEAQ (reference sequence). This CDR3 comprises 11 residues. The V end was cut by 6 bases, the J end by 3 bases, with 6 bases between. Here the CDR3 reads CASRGLYEQYF. The CDR3 bases are TGTGCCAGCAGGGGACTCTACGAGCAGTACTTC.

V is TRBV28 and J is TRBJ1-2; 9 bases align to TRBD1. Per the germline V gene, CDR1 is MDHEN and CDR2 is SYDVKM. Trimming at V came to 4 bases and at J to 7 bases, leaving 10 bases not matched to a gene. CDR3 length equals 15 residues. CDR3 residues: CASSWRDRVFGGYTF. CDR3 DNA sequence: TGTGCCAGCAGTTGGAGGGACAGGGTCTTTGGTGGCTACACCTTC.

The genes are TRBV9 and TRBJ1-3, with TRBD1 matching 7 bases. This CDR3 contains 15 residues. V dropped 1 base and J dropped 3; count of bases not matched to a gene: 4. Germline V gene sequence: CDR1 SGDLS, CDR2 YYNGEE. CDR3 DNA sequence: TGTGCCAGCAGCGTAACAGGGGCGAATGGAAACACCATATATTTT. It is translated as CASSVTGANGNTIYF. The whole variable domain, filled in from reference TRBV9 and TRBJ1-3, reads DSGVTQTPKHLITATGQRVTLRCSPRSGDLSVYWYQQSLDQGLQFLIQYYNGEERAKGNILERFSAQQFPDLHSELNLSSLELGDSALYFCASSVTGANGNTIYFGEGSWLTVV.

The chain is built from TRBV5-6 and TRBJ2-3; 12 bases are shared with TRBD2. Germline V CDR1 and CDR2: SGHDT, YYEEEE. V dropped 1 base and J dropped 7; count of bases not matched to a gene: 4. The CDR3 runs 15 residues. The chain's CDR3 is CASSLSSGGANTQYF. The CDR3 bases are TGTGCCAGCAGCTTGTCTAGCGGGGGGGCGAATACGCAGTATTTT.

The chain uses TRBV5-6 and TRBJ2-5, with D maybe TRBD2 (6 bases). V dropped 1 base and J dropped 11 bases, with 12 bases sitting between them. Germline values: CDR1 SGHDT, CDR2 YYEEEE. This CDR3 has 12 residues. DNA of the CDR3: TGTGCCAGCAGCTTGAGGGTTCGGGAGCAGTACTTC. This encodes CASSLRVREQYF.

The rearrangement uses TRBV7-6 and TRBJ1-1; TRBD1 matches 7 bases. After removal of 5 bases from V and 2 bases from J, the junction contained 11 bases not matched to a gene. CDR1 is SGHVS and CDR2 is FNYEAQ in the germline V gene. CDR3 length: 16 amino acids. The CDR3 DNA reads TGTGCCAGCAGCCTCGAGGCCAGGGGGATTAACACTGAAGCTTTCTTT. This encodes CASSLEARGINTEAFF.

This clone has a handful of counts. The rearrangement uses TRBV9 and TRBJ1-5; 9 nucleotides agree with TRBD1. Trimming removed 0 bases from V and 5 bases from J; junction bases left unmatched: 0. This CDR3 spans 14 amino acids. Germline CDR1 and CDR2: SGDLS and YYNGEE. The CDR3 loop reads CASSVGTGDQPQHF. The CDR3, as DNA: TGTGCCAGCAGCGTAGGGACAGGGGATCAGCCCCAGCATTTT. The complete variable domain, with remaining parts taken from reference TRBV9 and TRBJ1-5, reads DSGVTQTPKHLITATGQRVTLRCSPRSGDLSVYWYQQSLDQGLQFLIQYYNGEERAKGNILERFSAQQFPDLHSELNLSSLELGDSALYFCASSVGTGDQPQHFGDGTRLSIL.

In its sample, this clone was seen once. V and J are TRBV5-6 and TRBJ1-2, with D tentatively TRBD1 (6 bases). Germline V gene data show CDR1 as SGHDT and CDR2 as YYEEEE. V was pared by 1 base and J by 2 bases, with 9 bases between. CDR3 size: 14 residues. The CDR3 protein is CASSLNRANYGYTF. CDR3 in DNA: TGTGCCAGCAGCTTGAACAGGGCCAACTATGGCTACACCTTC.